Shown below are 14 T cell receptor beta chains from a single sample sequenced in a study of PD-1 blockade in classical Hodgkin lymphoma. Time point noted: cycle 4 day 1 (C4D1), after five to seven weeks of nivolumab. Every patient relapsed after autologous stem cell transplantation, and brentuximab vedotin exposure varied. Generated by immunoSEQ multiplex PCR, the TCRdb table keeps only in-frame clones and is missing some. This table holds around 90,000 clones, around 80% found once. Sequenced material: peripheral blood mononuclear cells (PBMCs), taken before the fourth cycle of nivolumab. The source is a human donor with classical Hodgkin lymphoma.

A word on this clone: The junction departs from the called germline gene at one end, perhaps through a read error. Other DNA sequences in the same sample also yield this CDR3. The chain employs TRBV5-6 and TRBJ1-2, with 10 bases identical to TRBD1. The CDR3 is 14 amino acids. CDR1 is SGHDT, CDR2 YYEEEE, per germline. CDR3 protein: CASSSDRGLYGYTF. The CDR3 bases are TGCGCCAGCAGCTCCGACAGGGGGCTGTATGGCTACACCTTC. The whole variable domain, filled in from reference TRBV5-6 and TRBJ1-2, reads DAGVTQSPTHLIKTRGQQVTLRCSPKSGHDTVSWYQQALGQGPQFIFQYYEEEERQRGNFPDRFSGHQFPNYSSELNVNALLLGDSALYLCASSSDRGLYGYTFGSGTRLTVV.

The chain recombines TRBV7-6 with TRBJ2-3, with 8 positions matching TRBD2. Per germline, CDR1 SGHVS and CDR2 FNYEAQ. The CDR3 loop spans 16 amino acids. Trimming cost V 1 base and J 2 bases; bases outside gene matches: 5. The CDR3 is CASSLGTSRITDTQYF. The CDR3 DNA follows: TGTGCCAGCAGCTTAGGGACTAGCCGAATCACAGATACGCAGTATTTT.

This sequence joins TRBV10-3 and TRBJ2-2; D possibly uses TRBD1 or TRBD2 (5 bases each). The CDR3 is 13 residues long. From germline, CDR1 is ENHRY and CDR2 SYGVKD. The V gene lost 6 bases and the J gene lost 8 bases, with 13 bases spanning the gap. DNA of the CDR3: TGTGCCATCAGCGGAGAGGGGTCGGGGGAGCTGTTTTTT. This codes for CAISGEGSGELFF.

This clone occurred a few times. CDR3 coding DNA: TGTGCCAGCAGACTTAATAGGATGGACAGGGGTGATACAGATACGCAGTATTTT. This gives the protein CASRLNRMDRGDTDTQYF. This chain uses TRBV27 with TRBJ2-3, with 9 bases fitting TRBD1. Germline-derived CDR1 and CDR2 are MNHEY and SMNVEV (reference sequence). Trimming cost V 6 bases and J 3 bases; bases outside gene matches: 16. The CDR3 sequence is 18 residues long.

The chain recombines TRBV6-1 with TRBJ1-6; D is possibly TRBD1 (5 bases). The V end was cut by 3 bases, the J end by 7 bases, with 22 bases between. CDR1 MNHNS and CDR2 SASEGT come from the germline V gene. The CDR3 totals 18 residues. The DNA for the CDR3 is TGTGCCAGCAGTGACAGGGAGGTCAGATGGGGGATCAATTCACCCCTCCACTTT. Translated, it gives CASSDREVRWGINSPLHF.

This clone was observed a few times. The chain employs TRBV6-5 and TRBJ1-2; TRBD1 is a possible D gene (5 bases). Trimming took off 6 bases at V and 5 bases at J, with 13 bases between the two ends. Germline V CDR1 and CDR2: MNHEY, SVGAGI. CDR3 length: 13 amino acids. The CDR3 loop is CASRSGTIYGYTF. The CDR3 region has the DNA TGTGCCAGCAGGTCCGGGACTATATATGGCTACACCTTC.

V gene TRBV28 combines with J gene TRBJ2-1, with TRBD1 matching over 10 bases. CDR3 size: 15 residues. V trimming: 4 bases; J trimming: 7 bases; junction bases outside the gene matches: 7. Germline V gene data show CDR1 as MDHEN and CDR2 as SYDVKM. CDR3 sequence reads: CASSSPGQGWNEQFF. The CDR3 DNA reads TGTGCCAGCAGTTCCCCGGGACAGGGGTGGAATGAGCAGTTCTTC.

The rearrangement uses TRBV7-9 and TRBJ1-4; TRBD1 agrees at 8 bases. The CDR3 consists of 14 residues. J gave up 8 bases and V 5 bases, and 7 bases lay outside the gene matches. The germline gives CDR1 SEHNR, CDR2 FQNEAQ (reference sequence). CDR3 sequence (DNA): TGTGCCAGCAGCACAGACAGGGGAGACGAAAAACTGTTTTTT. Residues: CASSTDRGDEKLFF.

The genes are TRBV10-3 and TRBJ1-1, with D unclear. Trimming cost V 7 bases and J 4 bases, with 16 bases left between them. In germline, CDR1 is ENHRY, CDR2 SYGVKD. The CDR3 covers 14 residues. The CDR3, as DNA: TGTGCCATCAAAGCCCTTTCGACGGGCACTGAAGCTTTCTTT. Protein product: CAIKALSTGTEAFF.

The rearrangement links TRBV13 to TRBJ1-5; D possibly corresponds to TRBD1 (6 bases). This CDR3 is built from 12 residues. The germline gives CDR1 PRHDT, CDR2 FYEKMQ (reference sequence). Trimming removed 0 bases from V and 16 bases from J, with 13 bases in between. CDR3 coding DNA: TGTGCCAGCAGCTTAGGCCCGGGACAACTTCATTTT. Protein product: CASSLGPGQLHF.

V is TRBV25-1 and J is TRBJ1-5; D is unresolved. This CDR3 is 12 amino acids long. Germline V gene data show CDR1 as MGHDK and CDR2 as SYGVNS. CDR3 sequence reads: CAEAQSNQPQHF. Here the CDR3 DNA reads TGTGCGGAGGCGCAGAGCAATCAGCCCCAGCATTTT.

This chain uses TRBV5-6 with TRBJ1-2; the match to TRBD1 covers 8 bases. The CDR3 has 15 amino acids. With V trimmed by 2 bases and J by 4 bases, 7 bases remained unmatched. The germline CDR1 and CDR2 sequences are SGHDT and YYEEEE. The CDR3 nucleotides are TGTGCCAGCAGCTTCCGACAGGGGATTGGCTATGGCTACACCTTC. Encoded protein: CASSFRQGIGYGYTF.

There are a few counts of this clone. This sequence joins TRBV2 and TRBJ1-5, with a tentative D call TRBD1 (5 bases). V gave up 3 bases and J gave up 4 bases, with 13 bases separating them. CDR3 length equals 15 residues. Germline V gives CDR1 SNHLY, CDR2 FYNNEI. CDR3 DNA sequence: TGTGCCAGCAGTGACGAAGGCAGGGAAAATCAGCCCCAGCATTTT. Translation gives CASSDEGRENQPQHF.

This chain connects TRBV7-2 to TRBJ2-2; TRBD2 matches 9 bases. The V gene's germline CDR1 is SGHTA and CDR2 FQGNSA. Trimming removed 2 bases from V and 4 bases from J; junction bases left unmatched: 8. The CDR3 extends over 17 amino acids. CDR3: CASSLYGGRAGTGELFF. CDR3 sequence (DNA): TGTGCCAGCAGCTTATACGGCGGGAGGGCCGGCACCGGGGAGCTGTTTTTT.